This TCR beta chain appears in the sequencing data of a study of CD8 T cells in Susac syndrome. With random hexamers, reverse transcription was performed on about 0.45 to 1 ug of RNA. TCRdb re-analysed the immunoSEQ multiplex PCR reads in MiXCR, keeping a single row per CDR3 protein. The sample holds 200,000 or so distinct CDR3 sequences, approximately 96% seen once. V dropped 7 bases and J dropped 0 bases, with 20 bases sitting between them. This CDR3 is 16 amino acids long. The germline gives CDR1 SQVTM, CDR2 ANQGSEA. The sample comprised CD4+ T cells from PBMCs. This chain connects TRBV29-1 to TRBJ2-3; D perhaps matches TRBD2 (5 bases). The sequence derives from a human donor with multiple sclerosis. The CDR3 sequence: CSATKRPGSSTDTQYF. CDR3 DNA: TGCAGCGCCACTAAGCGGCCAGGCTCTAGCACAGATACGCAGTATTTT.